A single sample is the source of the 5 T cell receptor beta chains below, sequenced in a study of blood T cell repertoires in COVID-19 (dated by TCRdb to 2018 to 2021). Library method: the immunoSEQ multiplex PCR assay. TCRdb carries this immuneACCESS record with in-frame sequences only. Its versions omit some clonotypes, under half of them owing to an unresolved V gene in the studies checked, with the rest unexplained. The sample records 50,000 or so clones, approximately 80% of which are singletons. About 19% of the sample goes to the ten largest clones. The specimen was peripheral blood. These receptor sequences come from a human donor with active or convalescent COVID-19. The donor label of this sample is uncertain.

This sequence joins TRBV18 and TRBJ1-4; possible D gene TRBD1, 5 bases. The CDR3 has 16 amino acids. Germline CDR1 reads KGHSH; CDR2 reads LQKENI. V lost 3 bases, J lost 3 bases, and 14 bases lay in between. The CDR3 loop reads CASSPQQGTANEKLFF. The CDR3, as DNA: TGTGCCAGCTCACCGCAGCAGGGTACGGCTAATGAAAAACTGTTTTTT. The full variable domain, in which reference TRBV18 and TRBJ1-4 provide the parts outside the CDR3, is NAGVMQNPRHLVRRRGQEARLRCSPMKGHSHVYWYRQLPEEGLKFMVYLQKENIIDESGMPKERFSAEFPKEGPSILRIQQVVRGDSAAYFCASSPQQGTANEKLFFGSGTQLSVL.

The V call is TRBV21-1, the J call TRBJ1-6; TRBD1 is the table's D call and was not checked against the DNA. TRBV21-1 is termed a pseudogene. The CDR3 length is 14 residues. CDR3 amino acids: CATPSAGGNSPLHF. For the CDR3, the DNA is TGTGCCACCCCCTCGGCAGGGGGGAATTCACCCCTCCACTTT.

J is TRBJ1-3 and V is TRBV30; 7 bases match TRBD1. Germline loops: CDR1 GTSNPN, CDR2 SVGIG (reference sequence). J gave up 0 bases and V 2 bases, and 1 base lay outside the gene matches. The CDR3 has 14 amino acids. CDR3: CAWSWTGSGNTIYF. CDR3 in DNA: TGTGCCTGGAGTTGGACAGGCTCTGGAAACACCATATATTTT.

V and J are TRBV5-5 and TRBJ2-2; possible D gene TRBD2, 6 bases. The germline V gene has CDR1 SGHKS and CDR2 YYEKEE (reference sequence). The CDR3 has 15 residues. V lost 0 bases and J 5 bases, leaving 11 bases between the germline ends. The CDR3 loop is CASSLDQEGTGELFF. The CDR3 bases are TGTGCCAGCAGCTTGGACCAGGAGGGGACCGGGGAGCTGTTTTTT.

The V and J genes are TRBV19 and TRBJ1-1, with TRBD1 matching over 9 bases. Germline lookup yields CDR1 LNHDA and CDR2 SQIVND (reference sequence). V was clipped by 2 bases and J by 0 bases; unmatched bases: 10. The CDR3 has 18 amino acids. CDR3 protein: CASSILGQGSNLNTEAFF. CDR3 DNA: TGTGCCAGTAGTATACTGGGACAGGGATCTAATTTGAACACTGAAGCTTTCTTT.